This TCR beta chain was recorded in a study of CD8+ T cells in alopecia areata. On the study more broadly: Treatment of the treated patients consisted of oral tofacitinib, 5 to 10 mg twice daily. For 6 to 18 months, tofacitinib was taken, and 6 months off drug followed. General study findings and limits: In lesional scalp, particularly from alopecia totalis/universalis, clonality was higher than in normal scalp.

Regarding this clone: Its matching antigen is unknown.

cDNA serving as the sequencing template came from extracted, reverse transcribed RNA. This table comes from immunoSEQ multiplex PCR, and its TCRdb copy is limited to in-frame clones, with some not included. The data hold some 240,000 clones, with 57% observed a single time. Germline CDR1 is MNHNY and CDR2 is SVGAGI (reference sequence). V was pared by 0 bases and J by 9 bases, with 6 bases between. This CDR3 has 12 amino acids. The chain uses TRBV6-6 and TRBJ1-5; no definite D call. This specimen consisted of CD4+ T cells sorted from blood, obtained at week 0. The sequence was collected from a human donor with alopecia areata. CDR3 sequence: CASSYSEMPQHF. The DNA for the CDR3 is TGTGCCAGCAGTTACTCGGAAATGCCCCAGCATTTT.